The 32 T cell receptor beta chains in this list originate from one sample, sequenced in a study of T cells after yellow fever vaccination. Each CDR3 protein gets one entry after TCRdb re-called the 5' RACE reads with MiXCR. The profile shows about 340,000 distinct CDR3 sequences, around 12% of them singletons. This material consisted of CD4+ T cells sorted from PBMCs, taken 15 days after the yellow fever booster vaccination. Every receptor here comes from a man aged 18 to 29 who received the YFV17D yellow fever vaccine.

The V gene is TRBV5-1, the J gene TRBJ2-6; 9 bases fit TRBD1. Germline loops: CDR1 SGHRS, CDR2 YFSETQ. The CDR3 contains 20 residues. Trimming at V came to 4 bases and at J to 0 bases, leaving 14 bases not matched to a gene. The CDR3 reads CASSPTPTGGRYSGANVLTF. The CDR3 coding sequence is TGCGCCAGCAGCCCGACGCCGACAGGGGGAAGGTACTCTGGGGCCAACGTCCTGACTTTC.

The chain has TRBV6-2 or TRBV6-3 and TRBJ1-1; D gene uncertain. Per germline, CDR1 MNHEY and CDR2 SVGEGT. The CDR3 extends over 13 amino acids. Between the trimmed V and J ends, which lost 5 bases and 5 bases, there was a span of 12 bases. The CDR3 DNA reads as TGTGCCAGCAGTACCGGGAGGGTTACTGAAGCTTTCTTT. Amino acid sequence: CASSTGRVTEAFF.

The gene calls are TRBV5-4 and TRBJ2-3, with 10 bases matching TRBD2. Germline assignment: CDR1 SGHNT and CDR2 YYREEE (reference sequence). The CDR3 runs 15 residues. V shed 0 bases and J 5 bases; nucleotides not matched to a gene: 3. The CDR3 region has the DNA TGTGCCAGCAGCTTGGTTCTAGCGGGGGAAGATACGCAGTATTTT. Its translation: CASSLVLAGEDTQYF.

The CDR3 nucleotides are TGTGCCAGCTCACCTGCGGGACAGCCCCAGCATTTT. Protein sequence: CASSPAGQPQHF. This rearrangement joins TRBV18 to TRBJ1-5; D remains unclear. V was trimmed by 3 bases and J by 7 bases, leaving 7 bases between them. Per germline, CDR1 KGHSH and CDR2 LQKENI. This CDR3 spans 12 amino acids.

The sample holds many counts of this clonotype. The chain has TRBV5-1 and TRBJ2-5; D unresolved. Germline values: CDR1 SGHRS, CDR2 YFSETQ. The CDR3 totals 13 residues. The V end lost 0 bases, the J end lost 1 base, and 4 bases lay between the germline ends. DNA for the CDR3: TGCGCCAGCAGCTTGGGAATCCAAGAGACCCAGTACTTC. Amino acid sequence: CASSLGIQETQYF.

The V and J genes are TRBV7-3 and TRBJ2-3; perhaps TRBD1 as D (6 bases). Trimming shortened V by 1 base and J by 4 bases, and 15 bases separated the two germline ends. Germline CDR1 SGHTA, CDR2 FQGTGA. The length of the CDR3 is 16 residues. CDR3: CASSLRARGPADTQYF. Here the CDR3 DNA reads TGTGCCAGCAGCTTAAGGGCCAGGGGCCCCGCAGATACGCAGTATTTT.

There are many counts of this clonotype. CDR3 sequence reads: CASSVLGSTDTQYF. CDR3 in DNA: TGTGCCAGCAGCGTACTAGGTAGCACAGATACGCAGTATTTT. The chain couples TRBV9 to TRBJ2-3; unclear D gene. V lost 1 base and J lost 0, with 6 bases in between. In germline, CDR1 is SGDLS, CDR2 YYNGEE. This CDR3 spans 14 amino acids.

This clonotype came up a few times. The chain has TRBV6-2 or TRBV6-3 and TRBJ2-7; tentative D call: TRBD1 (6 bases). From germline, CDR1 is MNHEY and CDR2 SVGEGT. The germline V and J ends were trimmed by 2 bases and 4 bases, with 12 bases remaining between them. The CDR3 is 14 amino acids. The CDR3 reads CASSYEQGSYEQYV. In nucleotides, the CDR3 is TGTGCCAGCAGTTACGAGCAGGGGTCATACGAGCAGTACGTC.

The CDR3 nucleotides are TGTGCCAGCAGCCGACCCCCGAGCGAGCAGTACTTC. Translation gives CASSRPPSEQYF. This chain uses TRBV6-5 with TRBJ2-7; D not resolved. This CDR3 is built from 12 residues. Deletions cut 6 bases from V and 6 bases from J, with 12 bases between. Germline loops: CDR1 MNHEY, CDR2 SVGAGI.

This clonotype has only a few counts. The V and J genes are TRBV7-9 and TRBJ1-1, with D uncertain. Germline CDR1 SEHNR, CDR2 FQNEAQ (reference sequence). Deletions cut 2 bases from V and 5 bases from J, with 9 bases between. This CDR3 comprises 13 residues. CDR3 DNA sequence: TGTGCCAGCAGCTTACTTTCCCTGACTGAAGCTTTCTTT. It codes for CASSLLSLTEAFF.

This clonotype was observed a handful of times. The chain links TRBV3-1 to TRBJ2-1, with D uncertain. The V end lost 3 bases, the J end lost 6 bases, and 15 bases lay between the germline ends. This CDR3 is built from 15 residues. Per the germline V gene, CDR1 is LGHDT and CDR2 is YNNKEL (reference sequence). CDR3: CASSQTPDSINEQFF. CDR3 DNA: TGTGCCAGCAGCCAGACCCCCGACTCAATCAATGAGCAGTTCTTC.

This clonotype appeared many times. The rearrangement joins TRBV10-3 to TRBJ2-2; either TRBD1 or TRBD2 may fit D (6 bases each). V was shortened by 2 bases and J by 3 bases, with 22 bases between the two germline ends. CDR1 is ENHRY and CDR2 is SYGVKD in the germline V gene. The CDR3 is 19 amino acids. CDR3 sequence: CAISEAAGSGAAHTGELFF. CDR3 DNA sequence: TGTGCCATCAGTGAGGCCGCGGGGTCAGGGGCGGCGCACACCGGGGAGCTGTTTTTT.

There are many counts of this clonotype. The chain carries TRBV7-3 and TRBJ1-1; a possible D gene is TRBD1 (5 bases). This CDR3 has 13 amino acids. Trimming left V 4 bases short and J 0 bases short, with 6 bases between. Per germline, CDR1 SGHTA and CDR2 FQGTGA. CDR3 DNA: TGTGCCAGCAGCTCGACAGTGAACACTGAAGCTTTCTTT. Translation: CASSSTVNTEAFF.

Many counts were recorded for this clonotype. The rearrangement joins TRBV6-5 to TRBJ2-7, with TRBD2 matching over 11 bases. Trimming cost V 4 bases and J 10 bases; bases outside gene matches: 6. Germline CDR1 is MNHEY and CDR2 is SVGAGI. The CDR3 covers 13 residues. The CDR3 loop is CASSSRLAGLQYV. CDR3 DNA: TGTGCCAGCAGTTCAAGACTAGCGGGGTTACAGTACGTC.

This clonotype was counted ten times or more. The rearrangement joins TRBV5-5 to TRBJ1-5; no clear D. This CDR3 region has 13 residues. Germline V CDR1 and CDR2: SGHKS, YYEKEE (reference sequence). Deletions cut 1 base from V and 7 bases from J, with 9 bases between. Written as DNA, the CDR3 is TGTGCCAGCAGCTTGACCCCCAGCCAGCCCCAGCATTTT. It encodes CASSLTPSQPQHF.

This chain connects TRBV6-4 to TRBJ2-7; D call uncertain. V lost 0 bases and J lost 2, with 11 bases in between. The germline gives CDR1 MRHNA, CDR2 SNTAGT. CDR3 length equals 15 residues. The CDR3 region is CASSDSKRLTYEQYF. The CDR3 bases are TGTGCCAGCAGTGACTCGAAAAGACTTACCTACGAGCAGTACTTC.

Written as DNA, the CDR3 is TGTGCCAGCAGCAAGGATAGGACAGACGGGAATGAGCAGTTCTTC. As protein: CASSKDRTDGNEQFF. The chain is built from TRBV5-4 and TRBJ2-1; TRBD1 might be the D (6 bases). Germline CDR1 reads SGHNT; CDR2 reads YYREEE (reference sequence). The ends were cut back, 4 bases at V and 7 bases at J, with 18 bases in the middle. The CDR3 contains 15 residues.

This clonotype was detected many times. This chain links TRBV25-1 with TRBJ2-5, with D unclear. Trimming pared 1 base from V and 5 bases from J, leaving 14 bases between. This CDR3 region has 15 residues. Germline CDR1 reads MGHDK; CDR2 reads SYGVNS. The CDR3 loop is CASSESGRMGETQYF. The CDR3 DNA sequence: TGTGCCAGCAGTGAATCCGGGCGGATGGGGGAGACCCAGTACTTC.

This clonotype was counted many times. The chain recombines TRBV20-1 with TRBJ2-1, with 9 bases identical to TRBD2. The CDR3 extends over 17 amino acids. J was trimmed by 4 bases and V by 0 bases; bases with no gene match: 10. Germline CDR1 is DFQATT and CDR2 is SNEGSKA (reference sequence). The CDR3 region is CSARDVERGASYNEQFF. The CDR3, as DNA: TGCAGTGCTAGAGATGTCGAGCGGGGGGCTTCTTACAATGAGCAGTTCTTC.

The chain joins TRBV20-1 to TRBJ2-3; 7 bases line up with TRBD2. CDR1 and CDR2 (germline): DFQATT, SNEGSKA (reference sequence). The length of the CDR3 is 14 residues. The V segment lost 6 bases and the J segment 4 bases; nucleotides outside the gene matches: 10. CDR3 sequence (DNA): TGCAGTGCGCCCCTCGCGGGGGTCCCAGATACGCAGTATTTT. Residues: CSAPLAGVPDTQYF.

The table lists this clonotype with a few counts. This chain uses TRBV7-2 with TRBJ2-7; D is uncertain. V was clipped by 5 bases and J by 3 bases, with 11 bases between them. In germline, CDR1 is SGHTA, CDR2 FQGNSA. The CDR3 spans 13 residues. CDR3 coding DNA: TGTGCCAGCAGCCCCCCCGGGTTCTACGAGCAGTACGTC. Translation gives CASSPPGFYEQYV.

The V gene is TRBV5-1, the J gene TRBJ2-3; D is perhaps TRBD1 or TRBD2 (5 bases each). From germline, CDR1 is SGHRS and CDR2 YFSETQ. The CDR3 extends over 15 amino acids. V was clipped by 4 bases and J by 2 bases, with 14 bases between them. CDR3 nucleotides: TGCGCCAGCAGCCCTGGTATGGGGGACACAGATACGCAGTATTTT. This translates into CASSPGMGDTDTQYF.

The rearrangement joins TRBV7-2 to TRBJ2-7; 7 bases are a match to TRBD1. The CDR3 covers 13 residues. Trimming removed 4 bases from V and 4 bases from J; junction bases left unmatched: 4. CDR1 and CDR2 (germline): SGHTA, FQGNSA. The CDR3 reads CASSSGQPYEQYF. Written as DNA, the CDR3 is TGTGCCAGCAGCTCGGGACAGCCATACGAGCAGTACTTC.

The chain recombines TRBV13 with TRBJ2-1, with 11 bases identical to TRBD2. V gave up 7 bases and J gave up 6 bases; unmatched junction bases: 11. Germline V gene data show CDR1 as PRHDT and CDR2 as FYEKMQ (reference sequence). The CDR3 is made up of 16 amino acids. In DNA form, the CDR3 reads TGTGCCAGCACCCCGCCGGGACTAGCGGCCGTCAATGAGCAGTTCTTC. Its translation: CASTPPGLAAVNEQFF.

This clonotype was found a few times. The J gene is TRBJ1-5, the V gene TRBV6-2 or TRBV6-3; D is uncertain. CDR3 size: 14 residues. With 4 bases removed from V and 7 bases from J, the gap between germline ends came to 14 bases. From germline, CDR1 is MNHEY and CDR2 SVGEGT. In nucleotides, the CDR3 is TGTGCCAGCAGTTCGATAGGACGCCTCCAGCCCCAGCATTTT. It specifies CASSSIGRLQPQHF.

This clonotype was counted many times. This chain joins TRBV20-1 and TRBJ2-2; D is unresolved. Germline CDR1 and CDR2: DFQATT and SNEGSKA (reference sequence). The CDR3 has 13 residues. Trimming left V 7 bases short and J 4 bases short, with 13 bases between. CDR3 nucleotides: TGCAGTGTCACGTCGATGGTCACCGGGGAGCTGTTTTTT. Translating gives CSVTSMVTGELFF.

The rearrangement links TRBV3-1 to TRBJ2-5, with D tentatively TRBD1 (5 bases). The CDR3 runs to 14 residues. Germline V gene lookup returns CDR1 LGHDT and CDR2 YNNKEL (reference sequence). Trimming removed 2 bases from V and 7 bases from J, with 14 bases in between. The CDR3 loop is CASSQQGSRATQYF. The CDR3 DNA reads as TGTGCCAGCAGCCAACAGGGCTCCCGGGCGACCCAGTACTTC.

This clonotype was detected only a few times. Here the CDR3 DNA reads TGTGCCATCAGTGGACAAGTGACTACAGATACGCAGTATTTT. This encodes CAISGQVTTDTQYF. This chain joins TRBV10-3 and TRBJ2-3; D remains unclear. V lost 4 bases, J lost 3 bases, and 11 bases lay in between. The germline V gene encodes CDR1 ENHRY and CDR2 SYGVKD. This CDR3 has 14 amino acids.

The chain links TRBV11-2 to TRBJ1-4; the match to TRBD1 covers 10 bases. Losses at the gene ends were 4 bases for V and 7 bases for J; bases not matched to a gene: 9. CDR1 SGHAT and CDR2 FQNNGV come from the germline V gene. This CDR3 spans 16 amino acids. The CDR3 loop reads CASSSGPGQGVEKLFF. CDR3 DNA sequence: TGTGCCAGCAGCTCGGGACCAGGACAGGGGGTTGAAAAACTGTTTTTT.

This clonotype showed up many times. CDR3 in DNA: TGTGCCAGCAGACGGGACGAATGGGGTGAAAAACTGTTTTTT. The encoded protein is CASRRDEWGEKLFF. The chain carries TRBV12-3 or TRBV12-4 and TRBJ1-4; TRBD1 might be the D (5 bases). The V end lost 6 bases, the J end lost 7 bases, and 15 bases lay between the germline ends. This CDR3 spans 14 amino acids.

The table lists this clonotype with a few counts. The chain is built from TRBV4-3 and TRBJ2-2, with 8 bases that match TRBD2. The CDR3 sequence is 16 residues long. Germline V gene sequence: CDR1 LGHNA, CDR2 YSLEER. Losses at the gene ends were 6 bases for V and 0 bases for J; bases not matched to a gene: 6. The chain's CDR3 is CASSRVGGANTGELFF. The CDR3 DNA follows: TGCGCCAGCAGTCGTGTCGGGGGGGCGAACACCGGGGAGCTGTTTTTT.

This CDR3 reads CSARAPRAGETQYF. The CDR3 DNA is TGCAGTGCTAGAGCCCCCAGGGCGGGGGAGACCCAGTACTTC. The gene calls are TRBV20-1 and TRBJ2-5, with a tentative D call TRBD2 (6 bases). V was trimmed by 1 base and J by 5 bases, leaving 14 bases between them. CDR1 and CDR2 from the germline V gene are DFQATT and SNEGSKA (reference sequence). The CDR3 is 14 amino acids.